The 18 T cell receptor beta chains reported below all come from one sample, sequenced in a study of shared clonotypes between healthy human individuals (dated by TCRdb to the early 2020s). Libraries came from the immunoSEQ multiplex PCR assay. TCRdb re-hosts the immuneACCESS table, in-frame sequences only. Its copies lack some clones; in the studies checked, an unresolved V gene accounts for under half of them, and the cause for the rest is not known. In this sample the table shows over 1.4 million clones, around 95% of which occur a single time. Of the sample, about 1% falls within the top ten clones. The sequencing sample was made of naive CD4+ T cells sorted from blood. The cell subset or site tag for this specimen amounts to: CD45RA+ positively selected. These receptors came from a man aged 25-40 years in good health.

This chain links TRBV7-6 with TRBJ2-7, with 13 positions matching TRBD2. From germline, CDR1 is SGHVS and CDR2 FNYEAQ. V gave up 1 base and J gave up 5 bases; unmatched junction bases: 2. The CDR3 totals 15 residues. The CDR3 DNA is TGTGCCAGCAGCTTAGGGACTAGCGGGAGTCACGAGCAGTACTTC. Amino acid sequence: CASSLGTSGSHEQYF.

The chain recombines TRBV6-5 with TRBJ2-1; D remains ambiguous. This CDR3 region has 10 residues. Germline V gene lookup returns CDR1 MNHEY and CDR2 SVGAGI. The ends were cut back, 8 bases at V and 6 bases at J, with 5 bases in the middle. The CDR3 protein is CASGSNEQFF. The CDR3 DNA sequence: TGTGCCAGCGGCTCCAATGAGCAGTTCTTC.

The genes are TRBV5-4 and TRBJ2-7, with D tentatively TRBD2 (6 bases). Germline CDR1 reads SGHNT; CDR2 reads YYREEE (reference sequence). The CDR3 is 19 amino acids. V lost 4 bases and J 8 bases, leaving 34 bases between the germline ends. The CDR3 DNA is TGTGCCAGCAGCCACCAGGCGGCCCGCAGAAGCGGGCGGCCTCTAAAGCAGTACTTC. Protein: CASSHQAARRSGRPLKQYF.

The chain links TRBV27 to TRBJ2-5; 11 nucleotides agree with TRBD2. The ends lost 6 bases at V and 5 bases at J; junction bases unmatched: 8. From germline, CDR1 is MNHEY and CDR2 SMNVEV (reference sequence). The CDR3 has 15 residues. The CDR3 loop reads CASSTLGTSGETQYF. CDR3 in DNA: TGTGCCAGCAGCACCCTAGGGACTAGCGGTGAGACCCAGTACTTC.

J is TRBJ2-7 and V is TRBV28; TRBD2 is a possible D gene (6 bases). Germline loops: CDR1 MDHEN, CDR2 SYDVKM. Trimming cost V 4 bases and J 3 bases, with 16 bases left between them. This CDR3 region has 15 residues. CDR3 protein: CASSWRGIAGYEQYF. The CDR3 DNA reads as TGTGCCAGCAGTTGGCGGGGAATTGCGGGCTACGAGCAGTACTTC.

The genes are TRBV16 and TRBJ1-5, with TRBD1 matching 9 bases. Germline V gene data show CDR1 as KGHSY and CDR2 as FQNENV. This CDR3 comprises 17 residues. V lost 2 bases, J lost 9 bases, and 14 bases stayed unmatched. The CDR3 nucleotides are TGTGCCAGCAGCCAAAACACGCTTAGGACAGGGGTTCCGCCCCAGCATTTT. It translates to CASSQNTLRTGVPPQHF.

This chain links TRBV7-8 with TRBJ1-1; 8 bases are a match to TRBD1. This CDR3 spans 15 amino acids. Germline CDR1 reads SGHVS; CDR2 reads FQNEAQ. V shed 5 bases and J 2 bases; nucleotides not matched to a gene: 7. DNA for the CDR3: TGTGCCAGCAGCCTCATCGGACAGGGAAACACTGAAGCTTTCTTT. Encoded protein: CASSLIGQGNTEAFF.

This chain joins TRBV7-9 and TRBJ2-1; a weak D match, TRBD2 (8 bases). The V end lost 7 bases, the J end lost 13 bases, and 35 bases lay between the germline ends. Germline loops: CDR1 SEHNR, CDR2 FQNEAQ (reference sequence). The CDR3 is 18 residues long. DNA of the CDR3: TGTGCCAGCACTAGGGATCCAGGGGGTGTGGGACTAGAATCGTCCCAGTTCTTC. Its protein is CASTRDPGGVGLESSQFF.

With respect to this clone: The germline gene is not matched at one end of the junction; a read error may be the cause. V is TRBV7-7 and J is TRBJ2-3, with no clear D. The CDR3 is made up of 12 amino acids. Germline-derived CDR1 and CDR2 are SSHAT and FNYEAQ (reference sequence). The CDR3: CASSPSRNTQYF. CDR3 nucleotides: TGTGCTAGCAGCCCAAGTCGGAATACGCAGTATTTT.

This chain links TRBV6-1 with TRBJ2-7, with 12 bases that match TRBD1. Germline lookup yields CDR1 MNHNS and CDR2 SASEGT. Trimming removed 5 bases from V and 7 bases from J; junction bases left unmatched: 9. The CDR3 extends over 15 amino acids. CDR3 DNA: TGTGCCAGCAGTTTACCGGGACAGGGGGCGCGAGAGCAGTACTTC. Its translation is CASSLPGQGAREQYF.

The chain couples TRBV14 to TRBJ2-5; possible D gene TRBD2, 5 bases. With 1 base removed from V and 5 bases from J, the gap between germline ends came to 11 bases. The germline CDR1 and CDR2 sequences are SGHDN and FVKESK. CDR3 length: 14 amino acids. The CDR3 region is CASSQVRPGETQYF. In nucleotides, the CDR3 is TGTGCCAGCAGCCAAGTACGACCGGGGGAGACCCAGTACTTC.

A remark on this clone: The sample contains more than one DNA sequence encoding this CDR3. The J gene is TRBJ2-7, the V gene TRBV6-1; D is uncertain. The V end lost 1 base, the J end lost 1 base, and 2 bases lay between the germline ends. The CDR3 runs to 12 residues. Germline V gives CDR1 MNHNS, CDR2 SASEGT. The CDR3 DNA is TGTGCCAGCAGTGAAGGTTCCTACGAGCAGTACTTC. Amino acid sequence: CASSEGSYEQYF.

The genes are TRBV5-1 and TRBJ2-7; the D gene is possibly TRBD2 (5 bases). CDR1 SGHRS and CDR2 YFSETQ come from the germline V gene. V was shortened by 0 bases and J by 3 bases, with 10 bases between the two germline ends. CDR3 length equals 14 residues. In DNA form, the CDR3 reads TGCGCCAGCAGCTTGGACGGGAAGTACTACGAGCAGTACTTC. It codes for CASSLDGKYYEQYF.

Concerning this clone: A far larger clone is off by one base, so a read error is likely. The CDR3 bases are TGTGCCAGCAGCCATTCAGGGGTGCAGCCCCAGCATTTT. Protein sequence: CASSHSGVQPQHF. The rearrangement uses TRBV14 and TRBJ1-5; D is possibly TRBD1 (6 bases). The CDR3 length is 13 residues. The germline V and J ends were trimmed by 3 bases and 7 bases, with 10 bases remaining between them. Per the germline V gene, CDR1 is SGHDN and CDR2 is FVKESK.

The V gene is TRBV7-9, the J gene TRBJ2-5; 7 bases match TRBD1. CDR1 and CDR2 from the germline V gene are SEHNR and FQNEAQ (reference sequence). V lost 5 bases, J lost 2 bases, and 8 bases stayed unmatched. The CDR3 is 15 amino acids. The CDR3 here is CASSQRTGRQETQYF. CDR3 DNA sequence: TGTGCCAGCAGCCAACGGACAGGTCGTCAAGAGACCCAGTACTTC.

The chain combines TRBV7-9 with TRBJ1-2; 9 nucleotides match TRBD1. V gave up 4 bases and J gave up 8 bases; unmatched junction bases: 14. CDR1 SEHNR and CDR2 FQNEAQ come from the germline V gene (reference sequence). CDR3 size: 16 residues. The CDR3 coding sequence is TGTGCCAGCAGCTCCCCTTCCGGGACAGGGTCTTCCGGCTACACCTTC. Protein sequence: CASSSPSGTGSSGYTF.

The CDR3 here is CASSDPGLAGGPYTGELFF. CDR3 nucleotides: TGTGCCAGCAGCGATCCGGGACTAGCGGGAGGGCCGTACACCGGGGAGCTGTTTTTT. The chain couples TRBV7-9 to TRBJ2-2; 16 bases are a match to TRBD2. V dropped 5 bases and J dropped 3; count of bases not matched to a gene: 9. CDR1 is SEHNR, CDR2 FQNEAQ, per germline (reference sequence). This CDR3 has 19 residues.

The CDR3 bases are TGTGCCAGCAGTTTTGAGTTAGTGGGACTGAGCTCCTACGAGCAGTACTTC. This sequence encodes CASSFELVGLSSYEQYF. V gene TRBV28 combines with J gene TRBJ2-7, with D possibly TRBD2 on 6 matching bases. This CDR3 region has 17 residues. Trimming removed 3 bases from V and 0 bases from J, with 18 bases in between. Germline CDR1 is MDHEN and CDR2 is SYDVKM. Together with reference TRBV28 and TRBJ2-7, the CDR3 gives the full variable domain: DVKVTQSSRYLVKRTGEKVFLECVQDMDHENMFWYRQDPGLGLRLIYFSYDVKMKEKGDIPEGYSVSREKKERFSLILESASTNQTSMYLCASSFELVGLSSYEQYFGPGTRLTVT.